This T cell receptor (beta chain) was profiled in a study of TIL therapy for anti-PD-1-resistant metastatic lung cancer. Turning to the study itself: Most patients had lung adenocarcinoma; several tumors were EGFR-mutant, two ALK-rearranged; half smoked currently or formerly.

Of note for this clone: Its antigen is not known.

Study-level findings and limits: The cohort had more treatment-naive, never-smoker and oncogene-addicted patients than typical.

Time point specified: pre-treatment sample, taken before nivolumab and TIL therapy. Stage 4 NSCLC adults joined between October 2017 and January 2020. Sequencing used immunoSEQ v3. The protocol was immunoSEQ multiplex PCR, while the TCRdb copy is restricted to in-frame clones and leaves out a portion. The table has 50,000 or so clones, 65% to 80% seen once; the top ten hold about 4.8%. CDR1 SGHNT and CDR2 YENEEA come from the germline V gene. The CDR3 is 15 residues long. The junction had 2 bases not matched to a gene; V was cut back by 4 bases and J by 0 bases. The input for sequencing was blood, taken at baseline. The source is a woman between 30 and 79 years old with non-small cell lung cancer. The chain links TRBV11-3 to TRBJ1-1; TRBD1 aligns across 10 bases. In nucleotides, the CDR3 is TGTGCCAGCAGCTCGGGACAGGGGATGAACACTGAAGCTTTCTTT. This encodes CASSSGQGMNTEAFF. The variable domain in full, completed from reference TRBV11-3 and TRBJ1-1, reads EAGVVQSPRYKIIEKKQPVAFWCNPISGHNTLYWYLQNLGQGPELLIRYENEEAVDDSQLPKDRFSAERLKGVDSTLKIQPAELGDSAVYLCASSSGQGMNTEAFFGQGTRLTVV.